This T cell receptor (beta chain) was sequenced in a study of T cells in Graves' hyperthyroidism and ophthalmopathy. Amplification of TCR beta CDR3 regions used RNA as the template. In the first-round RT-PCR of the TCR CDR3, the HTBI primer set was used. Each CDR3 protein gets one entry after TCRdb re-called the multiplex PCR reads with MiXCR. The table lists just over 550,000 distinct CDR3 sequences, roughly 46% of them singletons. Whole-study results and caveats: In blood, most of the thyroid clonotypes expanded above 0.001 were also present.

This clonotype was seen at least ten times. What it binds is unknown. Germline V gives CDR1 SNHLY, CDR2 FYNNEI. The V segment lost 5 bases and the J segment 3 bases; nucleotides outside the gene matches: 2. The CDR3 spans 13 residues. This TCR was sampled from a woman in her late teens or twenties with Graves' hyperthyroidism. The source material was peripheral blood or thyroid tissue (not recorded which). The chain recombines TRBV2 with TRBJ2-5; 8 nucleotides agree with TRBD1. In DNA form, the CDR3 reads TGTGCCAGCAGTACAGGGGGTAAAGAGACCCAGTACTTC. Protein sequence: CASSTGGKETQYF. Full variable domain (missing parts from reference TRBV2 and TRBJ2-5): EPEVTQTPSHQVTQMGQEVILRCVPISNHLYFYWYRQILGQKVEFLVSFYNNEISEKSEIFDDQFSVERPDGSNFTLKIRSTKLEDSAMYFCASSTGGKETQYFGPGTRLLVL.